This entry concerns a single TCR beta chain. Its binding antigen is unknown. Base qualities are missing; no much larger clone stands one base away. V sheds 6 bases and J sheds 5 bases, leaving 13 bases between their ends. CDR1 and CDR2, looked up from the germline V gene, are MNHEY and SVGEGT. There are 14 amino acids in the CDR3, from cysteine to phenylalanine inclusive. Only the CDR3 part of the read is kept: 42 bases, read in frame from the first base. Receptor amplification or capture employed 5' RACE. Sequencing relied on an Illumina HiSeq 2500. The second PCR ran for about 6 to 11 cycles and used a J-beta primer mix along with a sample-barcoded 5' primer. Each TCR beta cDNA molecule received a unique molecular identifier from a template-switch 5' adaptor carrying 12 random nucleotides. At least 2.5 million CDR3-containing paired-end reads were obtained from each sample. First-strand cDNA was synthesized from all RNA with the Mint cDNA synthesis kit, primed by a TRBC-specific oligonucleotide. Following uracil-DNA glycosylase treatment, a first 18-cycle PCR with universal primers M1SS and BC2_uni_R was performed on all cDNA. The paper's data handling went like this. For normalization, 1 million high-quality reads were randomly selected from each sample, with every read carrying a distinct molecular identifier. Reads with shared molecular identifiers were discarded instead of being binned into consensus sequences. CDR3 identification, clonotype clustering and error correction used MiTCR with a Q25 quality threshold and the strictest error-elimination algorithm. A nonparametric unseen species model using Euler transformation provided a lower-bound estimate of total TCR beta diversity. Using fastp at Q25 and MiXCR, TCRdb reprocessed the public reads and kept productive beta chains. Rows with one shared CDR3 protein collapse into an entry with the most common genes and DNA. It is TCRdb's table, rather than the study itself, that gives the V and J calls and clone size. This sample comprises 650,000 to 800,000 distinct CDR3 sequences, around two fifths of them detected only once. Together, the top ten hold approximately 19% of the sample.

The data originate from a study of blood T cells in healthy people across ages (dated by TCRdb to between 2014 and 2017). At the level of the whole study: In model experiments, roughly one uniquely barcoded TCR beta cDNA molecule per two T cells was captured by template switching. Using deep sequencing normalized with unique cDNA molecular identifiers, the study measured how TCR beta repertoire diversity changes with age. The donors were split into four age groups: young (average roughly 15 years), middle-aged (roughly 42), aged (more than 60) and long-lived (approximately 80). To avoid experimental bias, donors of different ages were distributed randomly across sequencing lanes. The study analyzed two additional independent replicas of 1 million unique cDNA reads from the same blood draw for two donors, one aged 18 to 30 and one aged 80 or older. The full study reports these points: Because profiling used bulk unsorted PBMCs, naive and antigen-experienced compartments could not be compared conclusively. Because donor CMV infection status was unknown, age-related changes in expanded clonotypes were potentially confounded. Compared with the aged group, the long-lived group had more naive CD4+ T cells, fewer expanded clones and increased TCR diversity, suggesting age selection. As age increased, observed TCR beta diversity per million T cells dropped in a roughly linear way, and a significant reduction was already evident by age around 41. Estimates of total diversity based on one million sequenced T cells were regarded as lower bounds and as underestimates. There was a strong correlation between observed TCR beta diversity and the percentage of naive T cells measured by flow cytometry.

The donors were roughly 38 Caucasian individuals from Russia, aged 6 to 90 years, who were systemically healthy. Each donor gave about 11 milliliters of peripheral blood, drawn into EDTA-treated Vacutainer tubes. Ficoll-Paque density-gradient centrifugation was used to isolate PBMCs, with at least 6.5 million per sample. Trizol reagent was used to extract total RNA from PBMCs, with at least 5 micrograms per sample. For every donor, flow cytometry on a PBMC aliquot measured the percentage of naive CD45RAhigh/CD27high T cells. The source is a man in his fifties or sixties in good health. Sequenced sample: blood. This sequence uses TRBV6-2 or TRBV6-3 and TRBJ1-4; matching of 5 bases hints at TRBD1 as the D gene. The CDR3 protein: CASRTGTANEKLFF. The DNA is TGTGCCAGCAGAACCGGGACGGCGAATGAAAAACTGTTTTTT.